These T cell receptor beta chains were read from a single sample in a study of cytomegalovirus exposure and HLA in healthy donors. The repertoire was sequenced with immunoSEQ multiplex PCR; TCRdb's copy has only in-frame clones and lacks some. The sample has some 130,000 clones; approximately 80% are singletons. The specimen was PBMCs. The source is a female donor in good health and CMV-seropositive. The CDR3 runs from the conserved cysteine through the conserved F or W. The D gene is left open where the match is weak. Clone size, where shown, is once, few, many, or a class for clones that have expanded.

d_call j_call v_call cdr3_length clone_size cdr3_nt cdr3_aa
- TRBJ1-2 TRBV6-6 15 - TGTGCCAGCAGTTATTCGAGGGGGGGCGACTATGGCTACACCTTC CASSYSRGGDYGYTF
- TRBJ2-5 TRBV7-9 14 once TGTGCCAGCAGCTTAGATAGCCGCCAAGAGACCCAGTACTTC CASSLDSRQETQYF
- TRBJ2-4 TRBV5-1 19 few TGCGCCAGCAGCCGCCGCCAGGCAACAGGGTCAGGAAACCTAAACATTCAGTACTTC CASSRRQATGSGNLNIQYF
- TRBJ1-1 TRBV5-6 16 few TGTGCCAGCAGCTTGTGGCGGGGGGCATCCAACACTGAAGCTTTCTTT CASSLWRGASNTEAFF
TRBD1 TRBJ1-1 TRBV2 15 - TGTGCCACCTCGGCAGGGACAGGGGTTATCACTGAAGCTTTCTTT CATSAGTGVITEAFF
- TRBJ2-5 TRBV2 13 - TGTGCCAGCAGTGAGTCCGGGTATGGGACCCAGTACTTC CASSESGYGTQYF
TRBD2 TRBJ2-7 TRBV2 14 - TGTGCCAGCAGGTGGACTAGCGGGGGGTACGAGCAGTACTTC CASRWTSGGYEQYF
TRBD2 TRBJ2-1 TRBV4-1 17 - TGCGCCAGCAGCCAGAAGGGACTAGCGGTCTCCTACAATGAGCAGTTCTTC CASSQKGLAVSYNEQFF
- TRBJ1-2 TRBV7-8 16 - TGTGCCAGCAGCTTATCTGGCATGATGACAGCCTATGGCTACACCTTC CASSLSGMMTAYGYTF
- TRBJ2-1 TRBV2 16 - TGTGCCAGCAGGCCCTCGACCGGAGGCTCCTACAATGAGCAGTTCTTC CASRPSTGGSYNEQFF
- TRBJ1-1 TRBV9 13 - TGTGCCAGCAGCGTAACAGGAAACACTGAAGCTTTCTTT CASSVTGNTEAFF
- TRBJ2-7 TRBV6-5 13 - TGTGCCAGCAGTTACTTATTAACCTACGAGCAGTACTTC CASSYLLTYEQYF
TRBD2 TRBJ2-2 TRBV13 15 - TGTGCCAGCAGCTTTCAGCGGGAGGGCCACGGGGAGCTGTTTTTT CASSFQREGHGELFF
TRBD2 TRBJ2-5 TRBV5-1 16 - TGCGCCAGCAGCTTGATAGGACTAGCGGAGCAAGAGACCCAGTACTTC CASSLIGLAEQETQYF
- TRBJ2-2 TRBV28 11 - TGTGCCAGCAGTTTTCGCGGGGAGCTGTTTTTT CASSFRGELFF
- TRBJ2-7 TRBV5-1 12 few TGCGCCAGCAGCTTGGCGGGACTCGAGCAGTACTTC CASSLAGLEQYF
TRBD2 TRBJ2-7 TRBV9 16 - TGTGCCAGCAGCGCCGAATCGACTAGCGGCTCCTACGAGCAGTACTTC CASSAESTSGSYEQYF
TRBD2 TRBJ2-3 TRBV2 15 - TGTGCCAGCAGACCGACTAGCGGGGGCACAGATACGCAGTATTTT CASRPTSGGTDTQYF
- TRBJ2-7 TRBV28 14 - TGTGCCAGCAGTCCCCCGGGGTTAAACTACGAGCAGTACTTC CASSPPGLNYEQYF
TRBD1 TRBJ2-7 TRBV28 16 - TGTGCCAGCAGTTTATTACGGGGACAGGGGAGCGACGAGCAGTACTTC CASSLLRGQGSDEQYF
TRBD1 TRBJ2-7 TRBV28 13 few TGTGCCAGCTGGACAGGGCTCTCCTACGAGCAGTACTTC CASWTGLSYEQYF
TRBD1 TRBJ2-2 TRBV10-3 16 - TGTGCCATCAGTGGGGACAGGGCGGCGAACACCGGGGAGCTGTTTTTT CAISGDRAANTGELFF
- TRBJ2-1 TRBV6-5 13 medium-sized TGTGCCAGCCGGGACACAGACTACAATGAGCAGTTCTTC CASRDTDYNEQFF
TRBD1 TRBJ2-7 TRBV5-5 14 - TGTGCCAGCAGCTTGATGGACAGGACCTACGAGCAGTACTTC CASSLMDRTYEQYF
- TRBJ2-7 TRBV6-5 12 few TGTGCCGGATCCGACACGGGGTACGAGCAGTACTTC CAGSDTGYEQYF
TRBD2 TRBJ2-4 TRBV25-1 13 - TGTGCCAGCCGGGAGGGAGCCAAAAACATTCAGTACTTC CASREGAKNIQYF
- TRBJ1-6 TRBV30 13 - TGTGCCTGGTGGGCAGGGAATAATTCACCCCTCCACTTT CAWWAGNNSPLHF